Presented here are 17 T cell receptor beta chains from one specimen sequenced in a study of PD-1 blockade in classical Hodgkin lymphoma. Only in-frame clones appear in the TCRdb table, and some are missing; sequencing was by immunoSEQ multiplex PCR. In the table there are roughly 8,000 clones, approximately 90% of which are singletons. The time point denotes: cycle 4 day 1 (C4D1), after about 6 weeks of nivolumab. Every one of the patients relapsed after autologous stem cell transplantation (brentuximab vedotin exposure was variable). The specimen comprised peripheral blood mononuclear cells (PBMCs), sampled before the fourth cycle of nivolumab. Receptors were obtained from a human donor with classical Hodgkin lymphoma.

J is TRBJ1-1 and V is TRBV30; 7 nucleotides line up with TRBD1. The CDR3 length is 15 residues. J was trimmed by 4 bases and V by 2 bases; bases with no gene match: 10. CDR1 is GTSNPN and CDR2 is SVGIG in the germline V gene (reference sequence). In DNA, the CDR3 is TGTGCCTGGAGTAACCCATCGACAGGGTCCACTGAAGCTTTCTTT. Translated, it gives CAWSNPSTGSTEAFF.

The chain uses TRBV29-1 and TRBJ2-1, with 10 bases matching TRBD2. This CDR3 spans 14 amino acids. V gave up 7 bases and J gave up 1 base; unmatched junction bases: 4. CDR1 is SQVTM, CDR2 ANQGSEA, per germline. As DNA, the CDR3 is TGCAGCGCGCCGGGACTAGCGTCCTACAATGAGCAGTTCTTC. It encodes CSAPGLASYNEQFF.

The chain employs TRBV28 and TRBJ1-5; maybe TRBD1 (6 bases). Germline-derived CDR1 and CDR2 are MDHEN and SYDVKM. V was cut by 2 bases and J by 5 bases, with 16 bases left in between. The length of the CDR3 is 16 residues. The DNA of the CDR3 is TGTGCCAGCAGTTTAAGGACCGGGGGCGGGCATCAGCCCCAGCATTTT. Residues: CASSLRTGGGHQPQHF.

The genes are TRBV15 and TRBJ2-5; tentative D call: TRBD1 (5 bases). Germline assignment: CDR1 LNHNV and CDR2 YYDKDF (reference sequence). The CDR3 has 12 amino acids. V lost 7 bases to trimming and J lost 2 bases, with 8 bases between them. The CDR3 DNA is TGTGCCACCACGCAGGGACAAGAGACCCAGTACTTC. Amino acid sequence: CATTQGQETQYF.

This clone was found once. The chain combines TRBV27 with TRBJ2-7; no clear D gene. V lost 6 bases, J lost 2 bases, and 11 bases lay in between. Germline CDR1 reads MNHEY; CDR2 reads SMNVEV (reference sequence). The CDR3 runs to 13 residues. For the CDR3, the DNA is TGTGCCAGCAGCCCCGTATCCCCCTACGAGCAGTACTTC. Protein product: CASSPVSPYEQYF.

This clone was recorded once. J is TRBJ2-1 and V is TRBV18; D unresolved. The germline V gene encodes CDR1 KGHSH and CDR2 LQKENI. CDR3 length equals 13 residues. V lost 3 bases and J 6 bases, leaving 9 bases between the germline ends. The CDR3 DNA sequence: TGTGCCAGCTCACCCATGGATGGCAATGAGCAGTTCTTC. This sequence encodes CASSPMDGNEQFF.

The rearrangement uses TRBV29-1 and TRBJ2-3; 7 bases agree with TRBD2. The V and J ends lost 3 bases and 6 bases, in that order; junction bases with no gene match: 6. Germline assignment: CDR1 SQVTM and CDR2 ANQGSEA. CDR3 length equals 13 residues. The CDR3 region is CSVEFAGADTQYF. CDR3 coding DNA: TGCAGCGTTGAGTTCGCGGGAGCGGATACGCAGTATTTT.

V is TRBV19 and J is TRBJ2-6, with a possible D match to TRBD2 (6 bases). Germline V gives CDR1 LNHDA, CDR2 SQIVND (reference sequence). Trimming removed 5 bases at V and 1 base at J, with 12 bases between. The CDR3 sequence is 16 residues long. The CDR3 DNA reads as TGTGCCAGTAGTGGACCGGGACTTTCTGGGGCCAACGTCCTGACTTTC. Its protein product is CASSGPGLSGANVLTF.

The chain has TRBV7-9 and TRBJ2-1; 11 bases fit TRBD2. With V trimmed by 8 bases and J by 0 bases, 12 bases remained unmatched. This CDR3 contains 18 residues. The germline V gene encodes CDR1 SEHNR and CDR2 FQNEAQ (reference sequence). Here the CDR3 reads CASDGGSGRASSYNEQFF. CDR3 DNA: TGTGCCAGCGATGGTGGTAGCGGGAGGGCCAGCTCCTACAATGAGCAGTTCTTC.

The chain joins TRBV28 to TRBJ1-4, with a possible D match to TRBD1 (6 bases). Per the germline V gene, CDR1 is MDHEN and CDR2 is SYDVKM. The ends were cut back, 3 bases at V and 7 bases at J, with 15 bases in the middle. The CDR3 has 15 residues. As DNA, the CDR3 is TGTGCCAGCAGTTTTAGGGCAGGGGTCGGTGAAAAACTGTTTTTT. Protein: CASSFRAGVGEKLFF.

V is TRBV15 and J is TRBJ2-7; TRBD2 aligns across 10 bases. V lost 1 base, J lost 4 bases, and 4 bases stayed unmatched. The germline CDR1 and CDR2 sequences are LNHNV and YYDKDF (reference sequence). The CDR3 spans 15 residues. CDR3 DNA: TGTGCCACCAGCAGAGGAGCGGGAGGGCCATACGAGCAGTACTTC. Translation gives CATSRGAGGPYEQYF.

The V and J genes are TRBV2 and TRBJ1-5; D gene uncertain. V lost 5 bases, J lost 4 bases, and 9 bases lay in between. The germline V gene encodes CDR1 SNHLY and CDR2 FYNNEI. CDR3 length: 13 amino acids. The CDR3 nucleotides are TGTGCCAGCAGTCTGGACGGGAATCAGCCCCAGCATTTT. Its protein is CASSLDGNQPQHF. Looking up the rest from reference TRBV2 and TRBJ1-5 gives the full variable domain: EPEVTQTPSHQVTQMGQEVILRCVPISNHLYFYWYRQILGQKVEFLVSFYNNEISEKSEIFDDQFSVERPDGSNFTLKIRSTKLEDSAMYFCASSLDGNQPQHFGDGTRLSIL.

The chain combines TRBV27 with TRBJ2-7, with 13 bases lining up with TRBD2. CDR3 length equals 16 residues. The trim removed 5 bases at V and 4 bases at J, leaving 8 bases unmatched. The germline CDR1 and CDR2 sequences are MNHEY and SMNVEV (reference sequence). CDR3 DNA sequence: TGTGCCAGCAGTCTTCGGGGACTAGCGGGATTTTACGAGCAGTACTTC. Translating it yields CASSLRGLAGFYEQYF.

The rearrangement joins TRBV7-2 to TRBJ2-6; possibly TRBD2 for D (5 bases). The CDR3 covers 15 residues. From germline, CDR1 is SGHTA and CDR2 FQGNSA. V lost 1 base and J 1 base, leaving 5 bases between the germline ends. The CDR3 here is CASSLGGSGANVLTF. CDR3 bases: TGTGCCAGCAGCTTAGGAGGGTCTGGGGCCAACGTCCTGACTTTC. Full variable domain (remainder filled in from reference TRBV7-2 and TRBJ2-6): GAGVSQSPSNKVTEKGKDVELRCDPISGHTALYWYRQSLGQGLEFLIYFQGNSAPDKSGLPSDRFSAERTGGSVSTLTIQRTQQEDSAVYLCASSLGGSGANVLTFGAGSRLTVL.

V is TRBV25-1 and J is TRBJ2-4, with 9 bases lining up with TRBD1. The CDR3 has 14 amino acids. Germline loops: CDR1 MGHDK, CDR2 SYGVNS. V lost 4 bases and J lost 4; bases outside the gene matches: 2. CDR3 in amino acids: CASSAGQGKNIQYF. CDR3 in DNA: TGTGCCAGCAGTGCGGGACAGGGAAAAAACATTCAGTACTTC.

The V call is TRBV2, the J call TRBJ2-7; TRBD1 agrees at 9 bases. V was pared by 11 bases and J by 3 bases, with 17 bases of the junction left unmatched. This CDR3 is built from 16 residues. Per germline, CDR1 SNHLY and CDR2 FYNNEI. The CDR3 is CAGDRGEPLDNYEQYF. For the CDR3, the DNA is TGTGCCGGCGACAGGGGGGAACCATTGGATAACTACGAGCAGTACTTC. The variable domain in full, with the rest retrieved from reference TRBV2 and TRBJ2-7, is EPEVTQTPSHQVTQMGQEVILRCVPISNHLYFYWYRQILGQKVEFLVSFYNNEISEKSEIFDDQFSVERPDGSNFTLKIRSTKLEDSAMYFCAGDRGEPLDNYEQYFGPGTRLTVT.

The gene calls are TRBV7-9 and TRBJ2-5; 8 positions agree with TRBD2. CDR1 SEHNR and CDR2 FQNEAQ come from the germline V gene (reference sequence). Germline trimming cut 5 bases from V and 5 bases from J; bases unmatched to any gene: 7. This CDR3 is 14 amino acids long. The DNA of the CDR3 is TGTGCCAGCAGCCCGGGGGGGGCTGGGGAGACCCAGTACTTC. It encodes CASSPGGAGETQYF.